This T cell receptor (beta chain) was captured by sequencing in a study of cytomegalovirus exposure and HLA in healthy donors (dated by TCRdb to about 2017). Context from the whole study: According to a later analysis, one platform produced both the 120 validation repertoires and the 550 to 800 repertoires of the first cohort. A separate validation cohort of 100 to 150 different subjects was used in addition to the roughly 700-subject first cohort. To predict cytomegalovirus infection status, the study combined high-throughput TCR immunosequencing, statistical association of individual TCRs with disease status, and machine learning. The aim of the study was to test whether cataloging public T cell receptors could identify signatures of past pathogen exposure. The paper as a whole reports these results and caveats: The classifier was reported to diagnose cytomegalovirus status with high specificity and sensitivity in both the original and validation cohorts. The validation cohort had no HLA typing available for a later analysis, so co-occurrence within that cohort was assessed over all 120 or so repertoires. A later analysis found that TCRs clustered in the first cohort also tended to co-occur in the 100 to 150 validation repertoires, with 94% of cluster scores above 0. The study gave a list of more than 150 TCR beta chains associated with cytomegalovirus. In vitro tests confirmed that three of the cytomegalovirus-associated TCR beta chains recognize cytomegalovirus antigens. The authors suggested that the approach could potentially be generalized to other disease states and immunological phenotypes. Most TCR sequences were seen in very few donors, while some public TCRs were found in many individuals.

The method behind the library was the immunoSEQ multiplex PCR assay. Per the original workflow: A statistical classification framework was built for diagnosing cytomegalovirus status from the catalog of TCR beta chain sequences. Imported from immuneACCESS, the table was reduced by TCRdb to in-frame sequences with V and J called. These copies leave out some clones; in studies compared against another copy, an unresolved V gene accounts for under half, and the cause of the remainder is not known. V and J calls and clone size are those listed in that table; D and trimming were worked out from the DNA. This sample is represented by roughly 200,000 clones; around 86% of them were singletons. 6% to 8% of the sample is taken by the ten largest. Turning to this clone: There is no known antigen for this receptor. One base away there is no much larger clone; base qualities are not given.

CDR1 MGHRA and CDR2 YSYEKL were looked up in the germline V gene. The cysteine opens and the phenylalanine closes a CDR3 of 18 amino acids. The only DNA kept is the CDR3, 54 bases in frame from the first base. The junction shows trimming of 0 bases on V and 4 bases on J, plus 21 bases between the germline ends. The donors were included in the validation cohort of roughly 120 subjects, a group kept apart from the roughly 730-subject first cohort. This TCR derives from a young man in good health and CMV-seropositive. The sequence links TRBV4-1 to TRBJ1-1, with TRBD1 perhaps the D gene, on 5 matching bases. Sequencing was done on a sample of PBMCs. The CDR3 sequence is CASSQEQTGGTEGTEAFF. The nucleotides are TGCGCCAGCAGCCAAGAACAGACCGGCGGGACGGAGGGCACTGAAGCTTTCTTT.